The next 11 T cell receptor beta chains were all read from a single sample in a study of T cells in Graves' hyperthyroidism and ophthalmopathy. RNA transcripts provided the source from which TCR beta CDR3 regions were amplified. With the HTBI primer set, the TCR CDR3 went through a first round of RT-PCR. MiXCR was run by TCRdb on the multiplex PCR reads, yielding one entry per CDR3 protein. In the table there are around 280,000 distinct CDR3 sequences, approximately 14% of which are singletons. The sequenced sample was blood. The receptors shown here come from a woman aged 40 to 50 with Graves' hyperthyroidism.

This clonotype came up many times. The chain couples TRBV7-8 to TRBJ2-3, with a weak D call TRBD1 (6 bases). Germline lookup yields CDR1 SGHVS and CDR2 FQNEAQ. V lost 5 bases, J lost 0 bases, and 9 bases lay in between. The CDR3 extends over 14 amino acids. CDR3 region: CASSRRGSTDTQYF. CDR3 DNA sequence: TGTGCCAGCAGCCGAAGGGGGAGCACAGATACGCAGTATTTT.

This clonotype was seen many times. The J gene is TRBJ2-5, the V gene TRBV30, with 8 bases that match TRBD2. The CDR3 contains 14 residues. V dropped 0 bases and J dropped 7; count of bases not matched to a gene: 7. Germline CDR1 GTSNPN, CDR2 SVGIG (reference sequence). This CDR3 reads CAWSVGGRSGTQYF. CDR3 nucleotide sequence: TGTGCCTGGAGTGTAGGCGGGAGGTCTGGGACCCAGTACTTC. Drawing the rest from reference TRBV30 and TRBJ2-5, the complete variable domain is SQTIHQWPATLVQPVGSPLSLECTVEGTSNPNLYWYRQAAGRGLQLLFYSVGIGQISSEVPQNLSASRPQDRQFILSSKKLLLSDSGFYLCAWSVGGRSGTQYFGPGTRLLVL.

In this sample, this clonotype turned up many times. The chain employs TRBV9 and TRBJ2-7, with D possibly matching TRBD1 (8 bases). This CDR3 region has 14 residues. Germline V gene lookup returns CDR1 SGDLS and CDR2 YYNGEE. Between the trimmed V and J ends, which lost 0 bases and 7 bases, there was a span of 14 bases. CDR3 sequence reads: CASSVETGGGEQYF. DNA for the CDR3: TGTGCCAGCAGCGTAGAAACAGGGGGGGGAGAGCAGTACTTC.

The rearrangement joins TRBV6-1 to TRBJ2-5, with D uncertain. The CDR3 is made up of 12 amino acids. The germline V gene encodes CDR1 MNHNS and CDR2 SASEGT. V lost 6 bases and J lost 1, with 6 bases in between. CDR3 residues: CASRGSQETQYF. The DNA of the CDR3 is TGTGCCAGCAGGGGGTCCCAAGAGACCCAGTACTTC.

The CDR3 sequence is CASSWGAGAYEQYF. In DNA, the CDR3 is TGTGCCAGCAGCTGGGGAGCGGGAGCCTACGAGCAGTACTTC. This sequence joins TRBV11-1 and TRBJ2-7, with TRBD2 identical over 8 bases. J lost 2 bases, V lost 4 bases, and 4 bases had no gene match. Germline loops: CDR1 SGHAT, CDR2 FQDESV (reference sequence). This CDR3 comprises 14 residues.

There are many counts of this clonotype. The chain is built from TRBV7-8 and TRBJ2-5; no clear D gene. Per the germline V gene, CDR1 is SGHVS and CDR2 is FQNEAQ. CDR3 length: 12 residues. V lost 8 bases to trimming and J lost 2 bases, with 9 bases between them. CDR3 residues: CASGQSQETQYF. CDR3 DNA: TGTGCCAGCGGGCAGTCACAAGAGACCCAGTACTTC. The full variable domain, in which reference TRBV7-8 and TRBJ2-5 provide the parts outside the CDR3, is GAGVSQSPRYKVAKRGQDVALRCDPISGHVSLFWYQQALGQGPEFLTYFQNEAQLDKSGLPSDRFFAERPEGSVSTLKIQRTQQEDSAVYLCASGQSQETQYFGPGTRLLVL.

This clonotype showed up just a few times. The chain links TRBV5-4 to TRBJ1-2; 11 positions agree with TRBD1. The CDR3 is 13 amino acids. J was trimmed by 6 bases and V by 5 bases; bases with no gene match: 3. Germline V gene sequence: CDR1 SGHNT, CDR2 YYREEE (reference sequence). The chain's CDR3 is CASRGQGEDGYTF. CDR3 nucleotides: TGTGCCAGCAGGGGACAGGGGGAGGATGGCTACACCTTC.

This clonotype was recorded many times. V usage is TRBV6-6 and J usage is TRBJ2-7; 8 nucleotides agree with TRBD2. The CDR3 sequence is 13 residues long. V trimming: 2 bases; J trimming: 4 bases; junction bases outside the gene matches: 1. Germline-derived CDR1 and CDR2 are MNHNY and SVGAGI (reference sequence). The CDR3 loop reads CASSYREGYEQYF. The CDR3 DNA sequence: TGTGCCAGCAGTTACCGGGAGGGTTACGAGCAGTACTTC.

The chain is built from TRBV12-3 or TRBV12-4 and TRBJ2-2; D is possibly TRBD1 or TRBD2 (5 bases each). The CDR3 runs 14 residues. The V end was cut by 7 bases, the J end by 4 bases, with 13 bases between. The CDR3 loop is CASTGTPATGELFF. The CDR3 DNA reads TGTGCCAGCACCGGGACCCCCGCCACCGGGGAGCTGTTTTTT.

This clonotype was picked up a small number of times. V is TRBV4-1 and J is TRBJ2-7; D may be TRBD1 (5 bases). The V gene lost 1 base and the J gene lost 3 bases, with 13 bases spanning the gap. CDR3 length equals 15 residues. Germline-derived CDR1 and CDR2 are MGHRA and YSYEKL. CDR3: CASSQVGQGLYEQYF. CDR3 in DNA: TGCGCCAGCAGCCAAGTCGGGCAGGGCCTCTACGAGCAGTACTTC.

At least ten counts were recorded for this clonotype. The chain is built from TRBV12-3 or TRBV12-4 and TRBJ1-2; 7 bases align to TRBD1. There are 11 residues in the CDR3. J was trimmed by 10 bases and V by 6 bases; bases with no gene match: 5. The CDR3 sequence is CASRRDSAYTF. The CDR3 DNA is TGTGCCAGCAGACGGGACAGCGCCTACACCTTC.